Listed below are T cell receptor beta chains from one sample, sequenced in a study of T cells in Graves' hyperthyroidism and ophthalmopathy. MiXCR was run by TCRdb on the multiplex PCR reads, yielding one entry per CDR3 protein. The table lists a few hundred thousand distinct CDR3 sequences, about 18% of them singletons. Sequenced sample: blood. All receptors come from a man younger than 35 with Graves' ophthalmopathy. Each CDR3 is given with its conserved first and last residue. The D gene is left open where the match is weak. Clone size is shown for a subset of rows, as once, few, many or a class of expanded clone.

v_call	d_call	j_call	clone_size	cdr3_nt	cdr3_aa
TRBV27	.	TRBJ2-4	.	TGTGCCAGCAGTTCCTCCCCAAAAAACATTCAGTACTTC	CASSSSPKNIQYF
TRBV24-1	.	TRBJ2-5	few	TGTGCCACCAGTGATGGACCGTACCAAGAGACCCAGTACTTC	CATSDGPYQETQYF
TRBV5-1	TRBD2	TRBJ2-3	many	TGCGCCAGCAGCTTCGGGGGGCTAGCGGGGGCGACTAGCACAGATACGCAGTATTTT	CASSFGGLAGATSTDTQYF
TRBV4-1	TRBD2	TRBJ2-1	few	TGCGCCAGCAGCCAACGTACCGCCGGAGCGGGGGGGGAGGAGCAGTTCTTC	CASSQRTAGAGGEEQFF
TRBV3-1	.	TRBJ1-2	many	TGTGCCAGCAGCCTTCAGACCGCTAACCCTAACTATGGCTACACCTTC	CASSLQTANPNYGYTF
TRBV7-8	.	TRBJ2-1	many	TGTGCCAGCAGCGACCGGGACTTTTCCTACAATGAGCAGTTCTTC	CASSDRDFSYNEQFF
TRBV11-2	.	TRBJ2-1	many	TGTGCCAGCAGCAATCAGGGCTCCTACAATGAGCAGTTCTTC	CASSNQGSYNEQFF
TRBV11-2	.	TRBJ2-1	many	TGTGCCAGCAGCTGGGGCGTCCCTAGCTGGCCGGATGAGCAGTTCTTC	CASSWGVPSWPDEQFF
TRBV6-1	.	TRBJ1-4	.	TGTGCCACCGGGGAGGGGGGGGGAGAGGAAAAACTGTTTTTT	CATGEGGGEEKLFF
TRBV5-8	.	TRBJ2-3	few	TGTGCCAGCAGCCCGACTATCCGAGATACGCAGTATTTT	CASSPTIRDTQYF
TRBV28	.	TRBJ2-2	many	TGTGCCAGCAAGGGGTTCGGGGAGCTGTTTTTT	CASKGFGELFF
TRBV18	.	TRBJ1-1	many	TGTGCCAGCTCACCTGGGACATGGAACACTGAAGCTTTCTTT	CASSPGTWNTEAFF
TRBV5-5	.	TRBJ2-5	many	TGTGCCAGCAGCTTGCCCAGCCAACAAGAGACCCAGTACTTC	CASSLPSQQETQYF
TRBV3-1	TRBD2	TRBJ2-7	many	TGTGCCAGCAGCCAGGCTAGCGGGGGATACGAGCAGTACTTC	CASSQASGGYEQYF
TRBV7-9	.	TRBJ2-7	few	TGTGCCAGCAGCTTAATGACAGGACGGTACGAGCAGTACTTC	CASSLMTGRYEQYF
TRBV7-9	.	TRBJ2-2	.	TGTGCCAGCAGCCAAGGGATGTCCGCCACCGGGGAGCTGTTTTTT	CASSQGMSATGELFF
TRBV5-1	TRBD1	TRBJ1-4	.	TGCGCCAGCAGACGAGCCTACAGGGGTACTAATGAAAAACTGTTTTTT	CASRRAYRGTNEKLFF
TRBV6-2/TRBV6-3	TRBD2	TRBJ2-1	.	TGTGCCACCGCGGCGGCGGGGGTATCTAATGAGCAGTTCTTC	CATAAAGVSNEQFF
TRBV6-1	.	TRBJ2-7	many	TGTGCCAGCAGTGAACATTCAGGGGAGTACTTC	CASSEHSGEYF
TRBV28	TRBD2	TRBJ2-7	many	TGTGCCAGCAGCACGGGGGGTGAGAGACGCGAGCAGTACTTC	CASSTGGERREQYF
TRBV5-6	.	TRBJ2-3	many	TGTGCCAGCAGCTTGAGACAGACTTTCACAGATACGCAGTATTTT	CASSLRQTFTDTQYF
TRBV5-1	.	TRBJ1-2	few	TGCGCCAGCAGCTTGGCCAAGGAGGATGGAGGGGACTATGGCTACACCTTC	CASSLAKEDGGDYGYTF
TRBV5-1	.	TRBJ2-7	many	TGCGCCAGCAGCTTGGAAGAGGACTACGAGCAGTACTTC	CASSLEEDYEQYF
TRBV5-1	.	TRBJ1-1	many	TGCGCCAGCAACCAGGGTGGTTACACTGAAGCTTTCTTT	CASNQGGYTEAFF
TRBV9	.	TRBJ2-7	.	TGTGCCAGCAGCGTAGAAATGGGCGAGCAGTACTTC	CASSVEMGEQYF
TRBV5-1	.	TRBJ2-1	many	TGCGCCAGCAGCGTAGAATCCAATGAGCAGTTCTTC	CASSVESNEQFF
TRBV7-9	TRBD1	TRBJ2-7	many	TGTGCCAGCAGCTCCGACAGGGGCTCCTACGAGCAGTACTTC	CASSSDRGSYEQYF
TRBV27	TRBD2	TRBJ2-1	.	TGTGCCAGCAGTTTCGGGGGGGGGCCGAATGAGCAGTTCTTC	CASSFGGGPNEQFF
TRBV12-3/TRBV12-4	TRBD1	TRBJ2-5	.	TGTGCCAGCAGTTCCGCGACAGGGGCGGGTCAAGAGACCCAGTACTTC	CASSSATGAGQETQYF